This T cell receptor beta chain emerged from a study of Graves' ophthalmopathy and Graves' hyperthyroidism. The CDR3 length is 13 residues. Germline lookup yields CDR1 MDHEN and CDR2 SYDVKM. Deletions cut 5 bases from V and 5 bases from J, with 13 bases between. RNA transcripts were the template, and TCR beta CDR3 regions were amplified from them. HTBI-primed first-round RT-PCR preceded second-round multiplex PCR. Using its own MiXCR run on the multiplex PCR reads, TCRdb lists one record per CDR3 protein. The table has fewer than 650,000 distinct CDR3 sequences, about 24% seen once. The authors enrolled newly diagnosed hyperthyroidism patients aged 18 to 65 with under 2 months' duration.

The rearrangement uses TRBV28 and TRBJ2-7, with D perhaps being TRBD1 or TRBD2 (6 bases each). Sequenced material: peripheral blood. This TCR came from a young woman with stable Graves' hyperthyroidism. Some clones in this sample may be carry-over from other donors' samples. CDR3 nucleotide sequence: TGTGCCAGCAGTCAGCTCGGGGGCGACGAGCAGTACTTC. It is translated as CASSQLGGDEQYF.